Listed below are T cell receptor beta chains from one sample, sequenced in a study of blood T cell repertoires in COVID-19. Repertoires were generated with immunoSEQ multiplex PCR, while TCRdb's copy carries only in-frame clones and drops some. In the table there are around 60,000 clones, around 77% of which are singletons. The sample consisted of peripheral blood. These TCRs come from a woman in her 70s with COVID-19, enrolled during active disease. CDR3s leave out the opening cysteine and the closing phenylalanine or tryptophan. Clone size appears in some rows only: once, few, many, or a class for an expanded clone.

CDR3 protein	clone size	V gene	J gene
ASSTSRAGGAETQY	once	TRBV19	TRBJ2-5
ASSTGGGRGYGYT	-	TRBV4-1	TRBJ1-2
ASSLGGQGDEQY	-	TRBV4-2	TRBJ2-7
ATRWGQGAGELF	few	TRBV5-4	TRBJ2-2
ASSQVPVGTTGYEQY	-	TRBV3-1/TRBV3-2	TRBJ2-7
ASSSSLAGELF	few	TRBV27	TRBJ2-2
ASSLGGIGYNEQF	-	TRBV11-1	TRBJ2-1
ASSLDSWSNYGYT	-	TRBV5-1	TRBJ1-2
ASSPYVVAGVGDTQY	-	TRBV3-1/TRBV3-2	TRBJ2-3
ASSLVREDYEQY	-	TRBV11-2	TRBJ2-7
ASAVSNQPQH	-	TRBV19	TRBJ1-5
ASSLGGQGADTQY	few	TRBV5-6	TRBJ2-3
ASSPSDRGYT	-	TRBV12-3/TRBV12-4	TRBJ1-2
ASSGGEEGEQF	-	TRBV6-4	TRBJ2-1
ASRMPGQGAGGYT	-	TRBV5-1	TRBJ1-2
ASSLETRDSEQF	-	TRBV7-9	TRBJ2-1
ASSQETLATTNEKLF	-	TRBV4-1	TRBJ1-4
ASSERRSEQF	-	TRBV2	TRBJ2-1
ASSHPDRASEKLF	-	TRBV4-1	TRBJ1-4
ASRTPTDTGELF	-	TRBV6-5	TRBJ2-2
ASSPRSTTDTQY	-	TRBV13	TRBJ2-3
ASSLGTGETYEQY	-	TRBV27	TRBJ2-7
ASSLNGDGYT	once	TRBV5-1	TRBJ1-2
ASSSRDRTDTQY	-	TRBV5-4	TRBJ2-3
ASSLDGFRNEQF	few	TRBV5-1	TRBJ2-1
ASSESDIYGYT	-	TRBV2	TRBJ1-2
ASSPSSQGVKEKLF	-	TRBV5-1	TRBJ1-4
ASSLGDRGSTDTQY	-	TRBV5-4	TRBJ2-3
ASSLIPGGEKLF	-	TRBV5-1	TRBJ1-4
AISDPFRESTDTQY	-	TRBV10-3	TRBJ2-3
ASSVAGGPREQF	-	TRBV7-8	TRBJ2-1
ASSEGAYEQY	-	TRBV2	TRBJ2-7
ASSSSLPGDNTQY	-	TRBV7-9	TRBJ2-3
SASPTGKYSLYGYT	-	TRBV20-1	TRBJ1-2
ATSRTSGGDEQF	-	TRBV24-1	TRBJ2-1
ASSLGGRNIQY	-	TRBV5-6	TRBJ2-4
ASRVTESYNEQF	many	TRBV5-1	TRBJ2-1
ASSQGQGGEKLF	-	TRBV4-1	TRBJ1-4
ASSLAGMNSPLH	-	TRBV5-6	TRBJ1-6
ASSIPLDRMCQPQH	-	TRBV7-2	TRBJ1-5
ASSGQLGRGANTEAF	once	TRBV27	TRBJ1-1
ASRDRGRGIDTEAF	once	TRBV3-1/TRBV3-2	TRBJ1-1
ASSFQGVGTEAF	-	TRBV7-2	TRBJ1-1
ASSPQRGGRQPQH	-	TRBV7-8	TRBJ1-5
ASSPGGITEAF	-	TRBV5-1	TRBJ1-1
ASSSCRQGLPGNTIY	few	TRBV7-3	TRBJ1-3
AISETGSSAEAF	-	TRBV10-3	TRBJ1-1
ASSPASGRWDEQF	-	TRBV2	TRBJ2-1
ASRDRMNTEAF	-	TRBV6-5	TRBJ1-1
ASSDRDRALGY	-	TRBV2	TRBJ2-3
ATSRESTYNEQF	-	TRBV15	TRBJ2-1
ASSQMSRAYGYT	few	TRBV6-5	TRBJ1-2
ASSGVGGQETQY	-	TRBV25-1	TRBJ2-5
ASSILGGPSNEKLF	few	TRBV7-9	TRBJ1-4
AISESTVGQPQH	few	TRBV10-3	TRBJ1-5
ASSLEGGPDTQY	-	TRBV6-2/TRBV6-3	TRBJ2-3
ASSHLNGNEQF	-	TRBV4-3	TRBJ2-1
ASSEFKELF	-	TRBV25-1	TRBJ2-2
ASSPGQGNEQF	-	TRBV18	TRBJ2-1
ASSMGQNYGYT	-	TRBV19	TRBJ1-2